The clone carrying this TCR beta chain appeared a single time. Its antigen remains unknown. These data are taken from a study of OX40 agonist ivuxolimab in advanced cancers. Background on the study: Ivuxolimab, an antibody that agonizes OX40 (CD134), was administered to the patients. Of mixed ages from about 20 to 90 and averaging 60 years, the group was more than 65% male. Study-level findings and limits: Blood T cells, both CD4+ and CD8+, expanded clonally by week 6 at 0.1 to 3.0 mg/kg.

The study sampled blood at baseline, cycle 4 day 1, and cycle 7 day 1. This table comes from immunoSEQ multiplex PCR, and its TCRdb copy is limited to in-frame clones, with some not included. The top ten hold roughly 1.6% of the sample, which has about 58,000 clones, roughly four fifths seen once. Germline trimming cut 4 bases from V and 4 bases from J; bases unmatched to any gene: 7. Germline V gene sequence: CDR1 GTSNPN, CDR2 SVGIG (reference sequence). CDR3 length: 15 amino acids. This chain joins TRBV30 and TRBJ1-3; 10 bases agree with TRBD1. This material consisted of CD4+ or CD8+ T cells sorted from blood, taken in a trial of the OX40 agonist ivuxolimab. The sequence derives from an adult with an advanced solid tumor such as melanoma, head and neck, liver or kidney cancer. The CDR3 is CAWNPGQGVGNTIYF. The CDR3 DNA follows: TGTGCCTGGAACCCAGGACAGGGGGTGGGAAACACCATATATTTT.